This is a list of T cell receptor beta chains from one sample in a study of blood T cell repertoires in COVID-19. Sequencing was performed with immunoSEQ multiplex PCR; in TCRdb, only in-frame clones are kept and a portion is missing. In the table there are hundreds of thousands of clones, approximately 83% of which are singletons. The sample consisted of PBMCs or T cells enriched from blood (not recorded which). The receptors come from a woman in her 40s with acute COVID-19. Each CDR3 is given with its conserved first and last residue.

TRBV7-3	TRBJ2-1	CASSQGASYNEQFF
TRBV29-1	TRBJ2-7	CSVLDRGEIEQYF
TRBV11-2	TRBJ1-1	CASSLSTGVNTEAFF
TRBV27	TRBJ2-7	CASSLASGSLNEQYF
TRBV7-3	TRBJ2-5	CASSLTASQETQYF
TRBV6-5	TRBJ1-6	CASRGGGFNSPLHF
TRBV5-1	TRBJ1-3	CASSSGTGWGNTIYF
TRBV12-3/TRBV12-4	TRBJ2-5	CASSFNRQETQYF
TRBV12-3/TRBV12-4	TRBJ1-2	CASSLVADYGYTF
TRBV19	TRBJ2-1	CASRMRLVGEQFF
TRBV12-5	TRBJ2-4	CASGLTGSNIQYF
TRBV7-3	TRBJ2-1	CASSPGGTSGRNEQFF
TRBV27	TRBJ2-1	CASSLLASLFSYNEQFF
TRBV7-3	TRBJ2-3	CASSFRGFTDTQYF
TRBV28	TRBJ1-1	CASTLWEGDREAFF
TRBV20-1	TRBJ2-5	CSAKGPGAQYF
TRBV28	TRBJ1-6	CASSSLRHSPLHF
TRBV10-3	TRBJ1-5	CAHATDSNQPQHF
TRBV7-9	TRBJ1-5	CASSSEGQGKQPQHF
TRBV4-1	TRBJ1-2	CASSLPGQGIYTF
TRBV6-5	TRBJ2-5	CASRRQDELTQYF
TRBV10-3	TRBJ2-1	CAISAGTSGRSSYNEQFF
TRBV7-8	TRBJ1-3	CASSLSVSFISGNTIYF
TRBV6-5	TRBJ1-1	CASSYSIGGGSTEAFF
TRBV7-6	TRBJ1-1	CASSSANRGLDEAFF
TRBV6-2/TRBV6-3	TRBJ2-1	CASSYARGGYNEQFF
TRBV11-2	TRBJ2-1	CASSSPREGWNEQFF
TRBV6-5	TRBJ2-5	CASSILGSQETQYF
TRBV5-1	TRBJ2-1	CASSLATQPSSYNEQFF
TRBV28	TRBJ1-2	CASSFQGPGYTF
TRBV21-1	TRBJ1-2	CASSYKGGKGSGGGYTF
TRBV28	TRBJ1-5	CASRSGQGNQPQHF
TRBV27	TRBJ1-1	CASSPGRWTEAFF
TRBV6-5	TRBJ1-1	CASTTGGIANTEAFF
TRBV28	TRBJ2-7	CASSLPRGHEQYF
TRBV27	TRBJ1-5	CASSPHPPGRDGNQPQHF
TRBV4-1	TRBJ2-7	CASSQGVSGRARPYEQYF